These 10 T cell receptor beta chains originate from one sample sequenced in a study of CD4+ T cells in melanoma. Libraries were prepared by immunoSEQ multiplex PCR; TCRdb keeps only in-frame clonotypes and omits some of them. The top ten hold 5.5% to 8% of the sample, which has almost 15,000 clones, over 80% seen once. What was sequenced was cells from a culture (not recorded whether cultured in vitro). These receptors originate from a human donor with melanoma.

The rearrangement uses TRBV7-9 and TRBJ2-3, with D maybe TRBD1 (6 bases). This CDR3 has 15 amino acids. The germline V gene encodes CDR1 SEHNR and CDR2 FQNEAQ (reference sequence). The ends were cut back, 4 bases at V and 1 base at J, with 12 bases in the middle. The CDR3 nucleotides read TGTGCCAGCAGCTGGGGTAGACAGGGCACAGATACGCAGTATTTT. Protein product: CASSWGRQGTDTQYF.

The CDR3 DNA reads TGTGCCAGCAGGGGTGACAGGGGGGGAGGAAAACTGTTTTTT. Its protein is CASRGDRGGGKLFF. The chain is built from TRBV6-5 and TRBJ1-4, with 9 bases matching TRBD1. The CDR3 totals 14 residues. Germline V gene sequence: CDR1 MNHEY, CDR2 SVGAGI. Losses at the gene ends were 6 bases for V and 10 bases for J; bases not matched to a gene: 9.

The chain joins TRBV5-8 to TRBJ1-2, with D possibly matching TRBD1 (5 bases). Germline V lookup: CDR1 SGHTS, CDR2 YDEGEE. This CDR3 contains 13 residues. Trimming shortened V by 2 bases and J by 6 bases, and 11 bases separated the two germline ends. This chain's CDR3 is CASSFFSGDGYTF. CDR3 nucleotides: TGTGCCAGCAGCTTTTTCTCGGGGGATGGCTACACCTTC.

This chain joins TRBV7-9 and TRBJ1-5; 7 bases are shared with TRBD1. The CDR3 length is 14 residues. Germline values: CDR1 SEHNR, CDR2 FQNEAQ (reference sequence). The ends lost 8 bases at V and 7 bases at J; junction bases unmatched: 11. This chain's CDR3 is CASARGQAGQPQHF. DNA for the CDR3: TGTGCCAGCGCCCGCGGACAGGCGGGGCAGCCCCAGCATTTT.

The chain has TRBV10-3 and TRBJ2-7; D is ambiguous. CDR1 ENHRY and CDR2 SYGVKD come from the germline V gene. Trimming took off 6 bases at V and 0 bases at J, with 12 bases between the two ends. CDR3 size: 14 residues. CDR3 coding DNA: TGTGCCATCAGACCTGAACTCGGCTCCTACGAGCAGTACTTC. This encodes CAIRPELGSYEQYF.

CDR3 protein: CASSFVTSGGSSSYNEQFF. In DNA, the CDR3 is TGCGCCAGCAGCTTCGTTACTAGCGGGGGGTCCAGCTCCTACAATGAGCAGTTCTTC. The chain carries TRBV5-1 and TRBJ2-1; 12 nucleotides line up with TRBD2. Germline CDR1 and CDR2: SGHRS and YFSETQ. V gave up 2 bases and J gave up 0 bases; unmatched junction bases: 9. The length of the CDR3 is 19 residues.

The genes are TRBV19 and TRBJ1-1; D unresolved. V was pared by 6 bases and J by 0 bases, with 11 bases between. Germline CDR1 is LNHDA and CDR2 is SQIVND (reference sequence). The CDR3 loop spans 14 amino acids. For the CDR3, the DNA is TGTGCCAGTAGGGATTGGGGTCTGAACACTGAAGCTTTCTTT. It specifies CASRDWGLNTEAFF.

The chain couples TRBV18 to TRBJ2-3; unclear D gene. Per the germline V gene, CDR1 is KGHSH and CDR2 is LQKENI. Deletions cut 3 bases from V and 2 bases from J, with 6 bases between. CDR3 length: 13 amino acids. The CDR3 region has the DNA TGTGCCAGCTCACCTGACCCCACAGATACGCAGTATTTT. Encoded protein: CASSPDPTDTQYF.

The chain recombines TRBV19 with TRBJ1-3, with 7 bases that match TRBD1. Trimming at V came to 9 bases and at J to 7 bases, leaving 6 bases not matched to a gene. Germline lookup yields CDR1 LNHDA and CDR2 SQIVND (reference sequence). The CDR3 consists of 12 residues. As DNA, the CDR3 is TGTGCCAGCAGGGGGAATGGCAACACCATATATTTT. Translating it yields CASRGNGNTIYF.

The rearrangement uses TRBV7-9 and TRBJ2-2, with D unclear. Germline V gene data show CDR1 as SEHNR and CDR2 as FQNEAQ (reference sequence). The germline V and J ends were trimmed by 2 bases and 4 bases, with 5 bases remaining between them. The CDR3 is 13 amino acids. CDR3 nucleotide sequence: TGTGCCAGCAGCTTACGGGCCACCGGGGAGCTGTTTTTT. Protein: CASSLRATGELFF.